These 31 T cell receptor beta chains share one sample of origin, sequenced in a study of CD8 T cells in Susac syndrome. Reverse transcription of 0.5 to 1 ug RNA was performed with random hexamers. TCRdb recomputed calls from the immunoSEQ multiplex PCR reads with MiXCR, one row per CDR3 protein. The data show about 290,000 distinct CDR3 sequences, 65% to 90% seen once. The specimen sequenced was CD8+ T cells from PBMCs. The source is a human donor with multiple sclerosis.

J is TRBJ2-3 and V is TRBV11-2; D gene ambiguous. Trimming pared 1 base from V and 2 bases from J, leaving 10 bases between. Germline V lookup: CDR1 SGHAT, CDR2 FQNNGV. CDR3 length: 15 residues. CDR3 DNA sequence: TGTGCCAGCAGCTTAGGCCCTTTACTCACAGATACGCAGTATTTT. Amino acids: CASSLGPLLTDTQYF.

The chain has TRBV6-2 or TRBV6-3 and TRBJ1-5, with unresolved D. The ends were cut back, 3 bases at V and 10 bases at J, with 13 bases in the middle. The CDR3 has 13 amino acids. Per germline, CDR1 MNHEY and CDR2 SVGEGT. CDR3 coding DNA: TGTGCCAGCAGTTATATCGGGGAGGAACCCCAGCATTTT. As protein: CASSYIGEEPQHF.

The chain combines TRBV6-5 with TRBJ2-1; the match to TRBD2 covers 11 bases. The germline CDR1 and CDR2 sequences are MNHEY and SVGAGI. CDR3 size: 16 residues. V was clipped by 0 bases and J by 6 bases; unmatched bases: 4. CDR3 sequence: CASSYSGLAETNEQFF. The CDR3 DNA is TGTGCCAGCAGTTACTCGGGACTAGCGGAAACCAATGAGCAGTTCTTC.

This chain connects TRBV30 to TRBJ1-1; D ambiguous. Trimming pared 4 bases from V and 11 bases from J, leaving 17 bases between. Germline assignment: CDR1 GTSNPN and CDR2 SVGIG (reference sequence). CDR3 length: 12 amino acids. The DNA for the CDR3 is TGTGCCTGGAAGGGAGAGGGAAGGGTGGCTTTCTTT. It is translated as CAWKGEGRVAFF.

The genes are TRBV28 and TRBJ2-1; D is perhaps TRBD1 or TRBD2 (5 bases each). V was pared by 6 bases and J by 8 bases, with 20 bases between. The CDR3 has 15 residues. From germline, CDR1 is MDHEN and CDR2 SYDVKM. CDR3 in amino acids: CASRSALGDLDEQFF. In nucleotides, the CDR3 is TGTGCCAGCAGGTCCGCGCTGGGGGATCTCGATGAGCAGTTCTTC.

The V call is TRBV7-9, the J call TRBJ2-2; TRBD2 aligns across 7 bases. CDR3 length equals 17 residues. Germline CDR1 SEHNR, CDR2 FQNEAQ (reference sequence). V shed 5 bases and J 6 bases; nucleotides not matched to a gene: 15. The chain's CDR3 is CASSPSGGTGGSGELFF. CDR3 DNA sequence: TGTGCCAGCAGCCCAAGCGGCGGGACGGGAGGTTCCGGGGAGCTGTTTTTT.

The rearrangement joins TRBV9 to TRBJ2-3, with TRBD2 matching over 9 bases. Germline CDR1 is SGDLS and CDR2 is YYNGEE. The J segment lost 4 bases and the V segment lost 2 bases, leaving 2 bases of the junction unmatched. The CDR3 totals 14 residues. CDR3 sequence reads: CASSVSGSPDTQYF. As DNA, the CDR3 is TGTGCCAGCAGCGTTAGCGGGAGTCCAGATACGCAGTATTTT. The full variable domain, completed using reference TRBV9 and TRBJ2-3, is DSGVTQTPKHLITATGQRVTLRCSPRSGDLSVYWYQQSLDQGLQFLIQYYNGEERAKGNILERFSAQQFPDLHSELNLSSLELGDSALYFCASSVSGSPDTQYFGPGTRLTVL.

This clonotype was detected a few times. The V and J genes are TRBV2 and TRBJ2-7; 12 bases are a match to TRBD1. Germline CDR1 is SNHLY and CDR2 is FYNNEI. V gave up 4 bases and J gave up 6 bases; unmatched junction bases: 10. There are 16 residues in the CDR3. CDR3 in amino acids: CASSGDGTGGDSEQYF. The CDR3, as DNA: TGTGCCAGCAGTGGAGACGGGACAGGGGGCGATTCCGAGCAGTACTTC.

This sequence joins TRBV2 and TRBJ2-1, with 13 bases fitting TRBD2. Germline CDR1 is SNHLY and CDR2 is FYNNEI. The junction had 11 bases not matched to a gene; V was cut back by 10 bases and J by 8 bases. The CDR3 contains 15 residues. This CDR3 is CATRGLAGDSDEQFF. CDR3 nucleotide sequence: TGTGCCACCAGAGGACTAGCGGGAGACTCAGATGAGCAGTTCTTC. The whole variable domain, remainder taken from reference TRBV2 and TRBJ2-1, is EPEVTQTPSHQVTQMGQEVILRCVPISNHLYFYWYRQILGQKVEFLVSFYNNEISEKSEIFDDQFSVERPDGSNFTLKIRSTKLEDSAMYFCATRGLAGDSDEQFFGPGTRLTVL.

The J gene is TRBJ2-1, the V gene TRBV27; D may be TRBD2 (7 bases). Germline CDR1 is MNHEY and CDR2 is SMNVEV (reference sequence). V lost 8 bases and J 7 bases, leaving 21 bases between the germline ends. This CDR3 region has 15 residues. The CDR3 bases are TGTGCCAGCGTCCCCATGGGGGGGGCCTCAAATGAGCAGTTCTTC. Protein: CASVPMGGASNEQFF.

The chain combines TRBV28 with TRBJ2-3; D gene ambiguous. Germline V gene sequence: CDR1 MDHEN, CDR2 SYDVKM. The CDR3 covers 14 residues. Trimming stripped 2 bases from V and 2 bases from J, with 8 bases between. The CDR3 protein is CASSLPLTTDTQYF. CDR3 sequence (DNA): TGTGCCAGCAGTTTACCCCTGACCACAGATACGCAGTATTTT.

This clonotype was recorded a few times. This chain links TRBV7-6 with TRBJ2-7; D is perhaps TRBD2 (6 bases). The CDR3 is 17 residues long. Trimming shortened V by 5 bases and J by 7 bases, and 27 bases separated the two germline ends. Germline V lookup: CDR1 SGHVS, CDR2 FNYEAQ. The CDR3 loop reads CASSHYPGTTSEGEQYF. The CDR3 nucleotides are TGTGCCAGCAGCCACTACCCCGGGACCACCTCGGAGGGGGAGCAGTACTTC.

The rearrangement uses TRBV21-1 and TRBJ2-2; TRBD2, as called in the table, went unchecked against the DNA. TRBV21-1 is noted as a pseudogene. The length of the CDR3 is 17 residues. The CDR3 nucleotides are TGTGCCAGCAAGGGGGGACTAGCGGGACCCAGAGCCGGGGAGCTGTTTTTT. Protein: CASKGGLAGPRAGELFF.

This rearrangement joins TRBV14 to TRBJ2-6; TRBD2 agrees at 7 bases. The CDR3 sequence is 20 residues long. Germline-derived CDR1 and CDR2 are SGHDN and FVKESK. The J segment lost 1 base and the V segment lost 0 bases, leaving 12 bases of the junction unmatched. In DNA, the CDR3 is TGTGCCAGCAGCCAAGAAGGGTTGGACTTCGGGAGGTCTGGGGCCAACGTCCTGACTTTC. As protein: CASSQEGLDFGRSGANVLTF.

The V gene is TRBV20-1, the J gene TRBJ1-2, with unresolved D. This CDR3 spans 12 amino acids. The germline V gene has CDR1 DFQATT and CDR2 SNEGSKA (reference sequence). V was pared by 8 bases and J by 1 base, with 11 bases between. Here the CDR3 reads CSTKRDNYGYTF. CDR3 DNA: TGCAGTACTAAGAGGGATAACTATGGCTACACCTTC.

The CDR3 bases are TGTGCCAGCAACCCTAACCCCAGGGGGCCCTGGTCTGGGGCCAACGTCCTGACTTTC. Translated: CASNPNPRGPWSGANVLTF. This rearrangement joins TRBV13 to TRBJ2-6, with 8 bases aligning to TRBD1. CDR1 is PRHDT, CDR2 FYEKMQ, per germline (reference sequence). With V trimmed by 7 bases and J by 1 base, 15 bases remained unmatched. The CDR3 is 19 residues long.

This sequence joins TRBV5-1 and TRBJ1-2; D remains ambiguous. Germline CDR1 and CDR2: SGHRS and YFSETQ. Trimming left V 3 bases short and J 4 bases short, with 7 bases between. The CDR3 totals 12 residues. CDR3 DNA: TGCGCCAGCAGCTGGCGGGGCTATGGCTACACCTTC. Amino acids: CASSWRGYGYTF.

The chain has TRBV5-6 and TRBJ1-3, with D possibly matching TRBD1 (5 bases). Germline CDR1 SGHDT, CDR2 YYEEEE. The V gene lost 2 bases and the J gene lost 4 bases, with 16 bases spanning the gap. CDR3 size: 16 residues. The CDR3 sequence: CASSFPSQGFGNTIYF. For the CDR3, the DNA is TGTGCCAGCAGCTTTCCCTCCCAGGGTTTCGGAAACACCATATATTTT.

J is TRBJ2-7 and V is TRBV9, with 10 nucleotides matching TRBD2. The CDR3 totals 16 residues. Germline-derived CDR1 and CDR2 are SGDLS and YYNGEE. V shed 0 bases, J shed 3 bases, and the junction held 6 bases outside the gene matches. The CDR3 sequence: CASSVAGTSAYYEQYF. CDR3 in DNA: TGTGCCAGCAGCGTAGCCGGGACTAGCGCTTACTACGAGCAGTACTTC.

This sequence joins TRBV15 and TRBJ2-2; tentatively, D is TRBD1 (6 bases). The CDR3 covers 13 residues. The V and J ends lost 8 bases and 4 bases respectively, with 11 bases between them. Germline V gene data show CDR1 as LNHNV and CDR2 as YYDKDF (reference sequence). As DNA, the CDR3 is TGTGCCACCCGACAGGTAGTCACCGGGGAGCTGTTTTTT. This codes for CATRQVVTGELFF.

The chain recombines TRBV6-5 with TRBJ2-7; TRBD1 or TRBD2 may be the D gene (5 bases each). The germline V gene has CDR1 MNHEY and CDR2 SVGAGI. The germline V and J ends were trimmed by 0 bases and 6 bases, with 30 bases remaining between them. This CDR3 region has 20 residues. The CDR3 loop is CASSYSARPSSRAGLGEQYF. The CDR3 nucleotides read TGTGCCAGCAGTTACTCGGCCCGGCCTAGCAGCAGGGCGGGCCTGGGCGAGCAGTACTTC.

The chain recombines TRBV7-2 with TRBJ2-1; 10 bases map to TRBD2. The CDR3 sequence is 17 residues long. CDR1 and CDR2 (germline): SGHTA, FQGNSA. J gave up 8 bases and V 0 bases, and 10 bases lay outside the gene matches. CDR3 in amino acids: CASSLAQEAGGGDEQFF. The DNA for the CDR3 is TGTGCCAGCAGCTTAGCGCAGGAAGCGGGAGGGGGAGATGAGCAGTTCTTC.

The CDR3 sequence: CSVDVSDSYEQYF. The CDR3 coding sequence is TGCAGCGTTGATGTCAGCGACAGCTACGAGCAGTACTTC. J is TRBJ2-7 and V is TRBV29-1, with D tentatively TRBD1 (5 bases). Germline V gene data show CDR1 as SQVTM and CDR2 as ANQGSEA. The CDR3 runs to 13 residues. V dropped 3 bases and J dropped 3 bases, with 12 bases sitting between them.

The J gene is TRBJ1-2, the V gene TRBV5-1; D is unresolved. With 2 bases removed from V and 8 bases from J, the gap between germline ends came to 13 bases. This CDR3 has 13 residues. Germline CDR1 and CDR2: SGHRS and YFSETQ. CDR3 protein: CASSLEGGGGYTF. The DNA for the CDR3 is TGCGCCAGCAGCTTAGAGGGAGGCGGGGGCTACACCTTC.

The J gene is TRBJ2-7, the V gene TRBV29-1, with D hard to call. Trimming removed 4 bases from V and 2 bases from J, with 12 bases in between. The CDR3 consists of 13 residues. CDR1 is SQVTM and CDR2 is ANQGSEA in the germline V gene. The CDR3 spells CSVAFLGAYEQYF. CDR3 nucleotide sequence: TGCAGCGTTGCTTTTCTTGGTGCCTACGAGCAGTACTTC.

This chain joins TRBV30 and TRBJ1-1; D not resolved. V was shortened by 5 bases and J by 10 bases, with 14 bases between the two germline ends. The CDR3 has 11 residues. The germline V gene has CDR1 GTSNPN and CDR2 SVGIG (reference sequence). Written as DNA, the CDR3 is TGTGCCTGGGCTGGCGGGCTTGGAGCTTTCTTT. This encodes CAWAGGLGAFF. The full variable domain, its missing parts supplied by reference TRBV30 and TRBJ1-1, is SQTIHQWPATLVQPVGSPLSLECTVEGTSNPNLYWYRQAAGRGLQLLFYSVGIGQISSEVPQNLSASRPQDRQFILSSKKLLLSDSGFYLCAWAGGLGAFFGQGTRLTVV.

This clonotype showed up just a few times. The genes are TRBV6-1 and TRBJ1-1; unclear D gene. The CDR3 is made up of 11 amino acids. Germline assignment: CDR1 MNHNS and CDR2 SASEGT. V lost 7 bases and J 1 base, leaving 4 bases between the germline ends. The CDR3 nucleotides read TGTGCCAGCACTTCGAACACTGAAGCTTTCTTT. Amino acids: CASTSNTEAFF.

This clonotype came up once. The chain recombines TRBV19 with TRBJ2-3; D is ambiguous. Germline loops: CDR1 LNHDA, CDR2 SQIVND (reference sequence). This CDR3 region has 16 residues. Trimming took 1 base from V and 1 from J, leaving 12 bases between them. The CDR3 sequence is CASSIGQTGGTDTQYF. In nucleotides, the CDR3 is TGTGCCAGTAGTATAGGGCAGACCGGTGGCACAGATACGCAGTATTTT.

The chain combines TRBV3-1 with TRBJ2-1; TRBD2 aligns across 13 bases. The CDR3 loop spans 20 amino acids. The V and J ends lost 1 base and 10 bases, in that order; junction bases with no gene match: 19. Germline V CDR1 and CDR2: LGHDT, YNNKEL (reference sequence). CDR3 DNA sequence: TGTGCCAGCAGCCAAGCTCCGGGACAACGACTAGCGGGAGGAAGCCGCGAGCAGTTCTTC. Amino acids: CASSQAPGQRLAGGSREQFF.

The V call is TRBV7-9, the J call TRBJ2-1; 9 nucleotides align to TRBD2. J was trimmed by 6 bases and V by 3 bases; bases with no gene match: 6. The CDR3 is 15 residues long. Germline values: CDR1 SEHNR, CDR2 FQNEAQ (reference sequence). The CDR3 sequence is CASSLGAGGFNEQFF. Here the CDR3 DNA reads TGTGCCAGCAGCTTGGGAGCGGGAGGCTTCAATGAGCAGTTCTTC.

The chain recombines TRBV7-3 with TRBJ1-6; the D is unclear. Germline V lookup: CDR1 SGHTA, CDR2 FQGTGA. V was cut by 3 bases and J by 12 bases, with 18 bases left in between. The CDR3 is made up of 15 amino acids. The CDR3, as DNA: TGTGCCAGCAGCTTTAACACAGCGCGGCTTCGACCCCTCCACTTT. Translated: CASSFNTARLRPLHF.